The next 24 T cell receptor beta chains were all read from a single sample in a study of cytomegalovirus exposure and HLA in healthy donors. The study ran its PCR with 60 Vbeta and 13 Jbeta primers. Repertoires were generated with immunoSEQ multiplex PCR, while TCRdb's copy carries only in-frame clones and drops some. The sample holds about 100,000 clones, under 85% seen once. Sequences were obtained from PBMCs. The receptors here all came from a male donor in good health and CMV-seronegative.

The chain combines TRBV6-6 with TRBJ2-5; TRBD2 might be the D (7 bases). V lost 5 bases and J 3 bases, leaving 13 bases between the germline ends. Germline loops: CDR1 MNHNY, CDR2 SVGAGI (reference sequence). CDR3 length equals 14 residues. The CDR3, as DNA: TGTGCCAGCAGTATGGGGGGGCCCGAAGAGACCCAGTACTTC. It codes for CASSMGGPEETQYF.

J is TRBJ1-5 and V is TRBV2, with 11 bases identical to TRBD1. Losses at the gene ends were 8 bases for V and 0 bases for J; bases not matched to a gene: 3. The CDR3 sequence is 15 residues long. The germline gives CDR1 SNHLY, CDR2 FYNNEI. The CDR3 coding sequence is TGTGCCAGCGCGGGACAGGGGGATAGCAATCAGCCCCAGCATTTT. It encodes CASAGQGDSNQPQHF.

V usage is TRBV4-2 and J usage is TRBJ2-1, with 7 bases identical to TRBD1. The length of the CDR3 is 18 residues. Per the germline V gene, CDR1 is LGHNA and CDR2 is YNFKEQ. After removal of 0 bases from V and 0 bases from J, the junction contained 8 bases not matched to a gene. The CDR3 here is CASSQEGQRIYSYNEQFF. CDR3 DNA: TGTGCCAGCAGCCAAGAGGGACAGAGGATATACTCCTACAATGAGCAGTTCTTC.

The CDR3 DNA sequence: TGTGCCACTTCTAATACCGGGACAGGGGGCTACGAGCAGTACTTC. Translating gives CATSNTGTGGYEQYF. The V gene is TRBV25-1, the J gene TRBJ2-7; 11 nucleotides line up with TRBD1. V dropped 10 bases and J dropped 3; count of bases not matched to a gene: 11. The germline gives CDR1 MGHDK, CDR2 SYGVNS. The CDR3 is 15 amino acids.

This chain joins TRBV15 and TRBJ1-3; TRBD1 matches 7 bases. Germline CDR1 reads LNHNV; CDR2 reads YYDKDF (reference sequence). The CDR3 totals 12 residues. V was clipped by 3 bases and J by 12 bases; unmatched bases: 5. In nucleotides, the CDR3 is TGTGCCACCAGCAGGAATACAGGGGACATATATTTT. Its protein is CATSRNTGDIYF.

V gene TRBV29-1 combines with J gene TRBJ2-2; D is possibly TRBD1 (5 bases). The CDR3 contains 17 residues. CDR1 is SQVTM and CDR2 is ANQGSEA in the germline V gene. Trimming removed 5 bases at V and 4 bases at J, with 23 bases between. CDR3 DNA sequence: TGCAGCGTTCGACAGTCGAGGTGGCAGCCGGGCACCGGGGAGCTGTTTTTT. This translates into CSVRQSRWQPGTGELFF.

This clone was found a few times. The chain carries TRBV6-4 and TRBJ2-1; 9 bases match TRBD2. The CDR3 consists of 15 residues. The V gene's germline CDR1 is MRHNA and CDR2 SNTAGT. Losses at the gene ends were 0 bases for V and 6 bases for J; bases not matched to a gene: 3. The CDR3 region has the DNA TGTGCCAGCAGTGACTCTAGCGGGAGCTCCAATGAGCAGTTCTTC. Translating it yields CASSDSSGSSNEQFF.

The chain combines TRBV6-5 with TRBJ1-1; TRBD1 aligns across 9 bases. This CDR3 comprises 15 residues. Germline CDR1 MNHEY, CDR2 SVGAGI. The V segment lost 2 bases and the J segment 5 bases; nucleotides outside the gene matches: 6. The DNA for the CDR3 is TGTGCCAGCAGTTACCACCGGGACAGGGTAACTGAAGCTTTCTTT. Its protein product is CASSYHRDRVTEAFF.

The chain is built from TRBV6-6 and TRBJ1-1, with D possibly TRBD1 on 6 matching bases. V lost 10 bases and J lost 0, with 18 bases in between. The germline CDR1 and CDR2 sequences are MNHNY and SVGAGI (reference sequence). This CDR3 is built from 15 residues. CDR3 residues: CATIPRDTLNTEAFF. The CDR3 DNA is TGTGCCACTATACCCCGGGACACATTGAACACTGAAGCTTTCTTT.

The chain carries TRBV9 and TRBJ2-7; 11 positions agree with TRBD1. The CDR3 is 15 residues long. CDR1 and CDR2 (germline): SGDLS, YYNGEE. Trimming cost V 3 bases and J 6 bases; bases outside gene matches: 8. The CDR3 DNA follows: TGTGCCAGCAGCGCGGCGGACAGGGGGCGGAGCGAGCAGTACTTC. Amino acids: CASSAADRGRSEQYF.

This clone was counted a few times. This chain links TRBV2 with TRBJ2-1; TRBD2 might be the D (6 bases). Per germline, CDR1 SNHLY and CDR2 FYNNEI. V lost 2 bases and J 5 bases, leaving 13 bases between the germline ends. The length of the CDR3 is 15 residues. The CDR3 is CASSERQGGNNEQFF. DNA for the CDR3: TGTGCCAGCAGTGAAAGGCAGGGCGGGAACAATGAGCAGTTCTTC.

This clone was seen a handful of times. The chain joins TRBV7-9 to TRBJ1-5; 10 bases are a match to TRBD1. V gave up 1 base and J gave up 5 bases; unmatched junction bases: 5. This CDR3 comprises 16 residues. The germline V gene encodes CDR1 SEHNR and CDR2 FQNEAQ (reference sequence). As DNA, the CDR3 is TGTGCCAGCAGCTTAGGGACAGGGGGTTCAGATCAGCCCCAGCATTTT. As protein: CASSLGTGGSDQPQHF.

The rearrangement links TRBV29-1 to TRBJ2-1; 8 bases line up with TRBD2. Germline V gives CDR1 SQVTM, CDR2 ANQGSEA. CDR3 length: 15 residues. Trimming cost V 7 bases and J 4 bases; bases outside gene matches: 12. The CDR3 reads CSAGGFASGYNEQFF. For the CDR3, the DNA is TGCAGCGCCGGCGGGTTTGCTAGCGGGTACAATGAGCAGTTCTTC.

The gene calls are TRBV6-5 and TRBJ2-1, with D possibly being TRBD1 (6 bases). V was trimmed by 6 bases and J by 9 bases, leaving 12 bases between them. The CDR3 spans 12 residues. The V gene's germline CDR1 is MNHEY and CDR2 SVGAGI. The CDR3 region is CASSPFRGEQFF. The CDR3 DNA follows: TGTGCCAGCAGCCCCTTCAGGGGTGAGCAGTTCTTC.

The chain has TRBV27 and TRBJ2-7; tentative D call: TRBD2 (6 bases). The CDR3 extends over 13 amino acids. Germline assignment: CDR1 MNHEY and CDR2 SMNVEV (reference sequence). V was pared by 2 bases and J by 5 bases, with 10 bases between. The CDR3 DNA reads TGTGCCAGCAGTTTAGGGAGGCGAAACGAGCAGTACTTC. Its translation is CASSLGRRNEQYF.

The chain uses TRBV11-2 and TRBJ2-1; 8 bases are a match to TRBD2. Germline CDR1 SGHAT, CDR2 FQNNGV. The CDR3 is made up of 18 amino acids. V lost 1 base, J lost 1 base, and 9 bases stayed unmatched. The CDR3, as DNA: TGTGCCAGCAGCTTAGTTTCAGGACTAGCCGCTTCCTACAATGAGCAGTTCTTC. The encoded protein is CASSLVSGLAASYNEQFF. The whole variable domain, remainder taken from reference TRBV11-2 and TRBJ2-1, is EAGVAQSPRYKIIEKRQSVAFWCNPISGHATLYWYQQILGQGPKLLIQFQNNGVVDDSQLPKDRFSAERLKGVDSTLKIQPAKLEDSAVYLCASSLVSGLAASYNEQFFGPGTRLTVL.

The chain carries TRBV18 and TRBJ2-7, with D perhaps TRBD2 (6 bases). CDR1 and CDR2 from the germline V gene are KGHSH and LQKENI. Trimming pared 6 bases from V and 2 bases from J, leaving 20 bases between. The CDR3 runs 16 residues. CDR3 DNA sequence: TGTGCCAGCTCCCCCCCAGGAGGGAGTAGAACCTACGAGCAGTACTTC. This translates into CASSPPGGSRTYEQYF.

V and J are TRBV14 and TRBJ2-3; perhaps TRBD1 as D (5 bases). Germline V gene data show CDR1 as SGHDN and CDR2 as FVKESK. The CDR3 is made up of 15 amino acids. The V end was cut by 4 bases, the J end by 0 bases, with 11 bases between. CDR3 protein: CASSPWTPSTDTQYF. The CDR3 DNA follows: TGTGCCAGCAGCCCCTGGACACCTAGCACAGATACGCAGTATTTT.

V is TRBV30 and J is TRBJ2-1, with 7 bases aligning to TRBD1. V was pared by 2 bases and J by 8 bases, with 18 bases of the junction left unmatched. This CDR3 contains 17 residues. The germline gives CDR1 GTSNPN, CDR2 SVGIG (reference sequence). CDR3 coding DNA: TGTGCCTGGAGTCCCTCCCTCCTAGGGACAGAGTGGGATGAGCAGTTCTTC. Amino acids: CAWSPSLLGTEWDEQFF.

V gene TRBV7-9 combines with J gene TRBJ2-7; TRBD2 aligns across 13 bases. Losses at the gene ends were 5 bases for V and 6 bases for J; bases not matched to a gene: 16. CDR3 length: 18 amino acids. Germline CDR1 is SEHNR and CDR2 is FQNEAQ (reference sequence). CDR3 coding DNA: TGTGCCAGCAGCCAGGACAGGCGGAGGACTAGCGGGAGTCGCGAGCAGTACTTC. Residues: CASSQDRRRTSGSREQYF.

The V gene is TRBV7-8, the J gene TRBJ2-7, with 10 bases identical to TRBD1. Germline V gene sequence: CDR1 SGHVS, CDR2 FQNEAQ. The CDR3 runs to 16 residues. Losses at the gene ends were 6 bases for V and 2 bases for J; bases not matched to a gene: 10. The DNA of the CDR3 is TGTGCCAGCAGACTAAGACCGGGACAGGGGACCTACGAGCAGTACTTC. Amino acid sequence: CASRLRPGQGTYEQYF.

The chain recombines TRBV19 with TRBJ2-3; 14 bases line up with TRBD2. Germline-derived CDR1 and CDR2 are LNHDA and SQIVND (reference sequence). After removal of 3 bases from V and 5 bases from J, the junction contained 4 bases not matched to a gene. The CDR3 has 16 residues. The CDR3 loop is CASSIGTSGSGDTQYF. CDR3 DNA sequence: TGTGCCAGTAGTATTGGGACTAGCGGGAGCGGAGATACGCAGTATTTT. The full variable domain, completed using reference TRBV19 and TRBJ2-3, is DGGITQSPKYLFRKEGQNVTLSCEQNLNHDAMYWYRQDPGQGLRLIYYSQIVNDFQKGDIAEGYSVSREKKESFPLTVTSAQKNPTAFYLCASSIGTSGSGDTQYFGPGTRLTVL.

The chain joins TRBV18 to TRBJ1-5, with D possibly being TRBD1 (6 bases). The CDR3 contains 14 residues. Germline CDR1 KGHSH, CDR2 LQKENI. V lost 6 bases and J lost 3, with 12 bases in between. The CDR3 loop is CASSPGQNNQPQHF. For the CDR3, the DNA is TGTGCCAGCTCCCCCGGACAGAACAATCAGCCCCAGCATTTT.

The chain joins TRBV12-5 to TRBJ2-7; 7 bases align to TRBD1. Per germline, CDR1 LGHNT and CDR2 FRNRAP. This CDR3 comprises 12 residues. V was pared by 6 bases and J by 3 bases, with 2 bases of the junction left unmatched. CDR3 nucleotides: TGTGCTAGTGGCCGGGACAGCTACGAGCAGTACTTC. Protein sequence: CASGRDSYEQYF.